The entry that follows covers one T cell receptor (beta chain) sequence. Its antigen is currently not known. Base quality data are lacking; no much larger clone is found one base away. V loses 4 bases, J loses 8 bases, and the germline ends lie 9 bases apart. The CDR3 holds 12 amino acids from the cysteine to the phenylalanine. Here the CDR3 DNA is all that survives: 36 bases in frame from base 1. The germline V gene encodes CDR1 SGHDN and CDR2 FVKESK. The sample comes from a study of CD8 T cells in ankylosing spondylitis (dated by TCRdb to about 2017). The study in broad terms: To find TCR variants linked to disease, the study profiled T cell receptor beta repertoires in ankylosing spondylitis patients and healthy donors. The full study cohort comprised 25 or so ankylosing spondylitis patients and about a hundred healthy donors. Peripheral blood samples were taken, and synovial fluid was additionally collected from ankylosing spondylitis patients.

The paper's findings and limits, for the study overall: According to the report, matched synovial fluid samples from ankylosing spondylitis patients were significantly enriched for the disease-linked clones. The disease-linked clones showed a CD8+ phenotype and occurred at relatively low frequencies in peripheral blood. Some TCR beta motif variants had previously been reported in synovial fluid and blood of reactive arthritis patients, which suggested common disease-initiation mechanisms. A TCR beta motif of about eight highly homologous amino acid variants appeared characteristic of blood from ankylosing spondylitis patients.

Sequencer: Illumina HiSeq 2500. Quantitative 5'-RACE with molecular barcodes was the method used to prepare the TCR beta libraries. Per the source publication's procedure: To identify disease-linked TCR variants, a new computational method was used, one built on a probabilistic model of VDJ rearrangement. TCRdb ran its own pipeline on the public reads, namely fastp trimming at Q25 and MiXCR clone calling, and kept in-frame beta chains. Each CDR3 protein appears once, grouped with its most common genes and DNA. The V and J calls and clone size come from TCRdb's table, not from the authors' own analysis. The sample table contains about 340,000 distinct CDR3 sequences; only one count was recorded for approximately 15% of them. The top ten clones comprise roughly 0.99% of the sample.

The sequence joins TRBV14 to TRBJ2-1, with no reliable assignment of the D segment. The sequenced sample consisted of blood, either unsorted or a sorted T cell fraction (not recorded which). This TCR was sampled from a male donor with ankylosing spondylitis or in good health (not recorded which). The sequence in DNA is TGTGCCAGCAGCCTGCGAAGGGATGAGCAGTTCTTC. Its protein product is CASSLRRDEQFF.